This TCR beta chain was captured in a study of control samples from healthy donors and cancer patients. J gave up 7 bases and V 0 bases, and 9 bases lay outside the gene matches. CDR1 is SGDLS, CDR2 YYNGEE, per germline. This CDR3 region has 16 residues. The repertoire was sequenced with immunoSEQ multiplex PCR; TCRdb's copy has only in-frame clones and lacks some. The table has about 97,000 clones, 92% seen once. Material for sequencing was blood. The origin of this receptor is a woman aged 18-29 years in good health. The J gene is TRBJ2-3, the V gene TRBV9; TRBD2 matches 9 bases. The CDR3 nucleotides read TGTGCCAGCAGCGTAGTTGCTAGCGGGGTGGGTAATACGCAGTATTTT. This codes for CASSVVASGVGNTQYF.